Listed below are T cell receptor beta chains from one sample, sequenced in a study of blood T cell repertoires in COVID-19. The assay was immunoSEQ multiplex PCR, and TCRdb's table has in-frame clones only and misses some. The sample includes about 60,000 clones, 70% to 80% of them seen just once. Sequenced sample: peripheral blood. These receptors all come from a human donor in a cohort sampled during active COVID-19. Each CDR3 is given without its conserved first and last residue. The order of the fields is V gene, J gene, CDR3 protein.

v_call: TRBV10-2; j_call: TRBJ1-2; cdr3_aa: ASSEPTRDRSYGYT
v_call: TRBV30; j_call: TRBJ1-1; cdr3_aa: AWAQGNTEAF
v_call: TRBV18; j_call: TRBJ2-1; cdr3_aa: ASSRLAGADNEQF
v_call: TRBV28; j_call: TRBJ1-5; cdr3_aa: ASSLFDREGPQH
v_call: TRBV19; j_call: TRBJ2-7; cdr3_aa: ASLLAGGPISYEQY
v_call: TRBV10-2; j_call: TRBJ2-2; cdr3_aa: ASSDLATGELF
v_call: TRBV28; j_call: TRBJ2-7; cdr3_aa: ASSYWTGGAEQY
v_call: TRBV28; j_call: TRBJ2-7; cdr3_aa: ASSWGGRHEQY
v_call: TRBV7-2; j_call: TRBJ2-6; cdr3_aa: ASSHRSAGANVLT
v_call: TRBV11-2; j_call: TRBJ1-3; cdr3_aa: ASSLEYSGNTIY
v_call: TRBV6-1; j_call: TRBJ2-6; cdr3_aa: ASSEYGTGAGANVLT
v_call: TRBV4-2; j_call: TRBJ2-2; cdr3_aa: ASSQAGVSGELF
v_call: TRBV11-3; j_call: TRBJ1-3; cdr3_aa: ASSSHGSGNTIY
v_call: TRBV6-2/TRBV6-3; j_call: TRBJ1-5; cdr3_aa: ASSGQGGNQPQH
v_call: TRBV5-8; j_call: TRBJ1-1; cdr3_aa: ASSFASTEAF
v_call: TRBV28; j_call: TRBJ1-2; cdr3_aa: ASRPSTPGQGGYGYT
v_call: TRBV4-1; j_call: TRBJ2-1; cdr3_aa: ASSQDRGSSYNEQF
v_call: TRBV7-9; j_call: TRBJ2-2; cdr3_aa: ASSLLAGETGELF
v_call: TRBV6-2/TRBV6-3; j_call: TRBJ1-2; cdr3_aa: ASSEEDRALAGYT
v_call: TRBV7-2; j_call: TRBJ2-3; cdr3_aa: ASSSGLEELDTQY
v_call: TRBV19; j_call: TRBJ1-5; cdr3_aa: ASSIRGLNQPQH
v_call: TRBV6-2/TRBV6-3; j_call: TRBJ2-7; cdr3_aa: ASSRSWVEQY
v_call: TRBV6-2/TRBV6-3; j_call: TRBJ2-7; cdr3_aa: ASSDVAKTSYEQY
v_call: TRBV19; j_call: TRBJ2-6; cdr3_aa: ASSTLTGALSGANVLT
v_call: TRBV25-1; j_call: TRBJ2-3; cdr3_aa: ASRPTGLDTQY
v_call: TRBV20-1; j_call: TRBJ1-2; cdr3_aa: SATPVHGYT
v_call: TRBV6-5; j_call: TRBJ2-7; cdr3_aa: ASSYSIGGRYEQY
v_call: TRBV29-1; j_call: TRBJ2-3; cdr3_aa: SVRSWAGGSTPDTQY
v_call: TRBV9; j_call: TRBJ2-5; cdr3_aa: ASSEQQGRGETQY
v_call: TRBV6-2/TRBV6-3; j_call: TRBJ1-5; cdr3_aa: ASSYSGGGRNQPQH
v_call: TRBV6-4; j_call: TRBJ2-2; cdr3_aa: ASSDKPGGETGELF
v_call: TRBV19; j_call: TRBJ2-1; cdr3_aa: ASSIRLESRQF
v_call: TRBV6-4; j_call: TRBJ2-2; cdr3_aa: ASSDQGTGELF
v_call: TRBV7-2; j_call: TRBJ2-1; cdr3_aa: ASSLGGTGGLYNEQF
v_call: TRBV18; j_call: TRBJ1-1; cdr3_aa: ASSSGQGVTEAF
v_call: TRBV5-1; j_call: TRBJ1-1; cdr3_aa: ASSPHGGGNTEAF
v_call: TRBV28; j_call: TRBJ2-4; cdr3_aa: ASSLGTSDTY
v_call: TRBV11-2; j_call: TRBJ2-7; cdr3_aa: ASSSSTGNEQY
v_call: TRBV18; j_call: TRBJ1-3; cdr3_aa: ASSPQGSGNTIY
v_call: TRBV5-1; j_call: TRBJ2-7; cdr3_aa: ASSLVGQASYEQY
v_call: TRBV28; j_call: TRBJ1-1; cdr3_aa: ASFERPRRNTEAF
v_call: TRBV24-1; j_call: TRBJ1-2; cdr3_aa: ATSARTGGFGYT
v_call: TRBV7-2; j_call: TRBJ1-2; cdr3_aa: ASSLRLQGNYGYT
v_call: TRBV25-1; j_call: TRBJ2-3; cdr3_aa: ASSEYGAGAGNTDTQY
v_call: TRBV24-1; j_call: TRBJ1-2; cdr3_aa: ATSGSGYGYT
v_call: TRBV7-7; j_call: TRBJ2-5; cdr3_aa: ASSPGLGVETQY
v_call: TRBV7-9; j_call: TRBJ1-4; cdr3_aa: ASTRGATGLNEKLF
v_call: TRBV2; j_call: TRBJ1-2; cdr3_aa: ASSGRGGHGYT
v_call: TRBV28; j_call: TRBJ2-4; cdr3_aa: ASGLAVAKNIQY